The rows below give T cell receptor beta chains drawn from one sample of a study of CD8+CD57+ T cells in acquired aplastic anemia. Each CDR3 protein gets one entry after TCRdb re-called the reads with MiXCR. The table lists around 150,000 distinct CDR3 sequences, 40% to 60% of them singletons. The specimen sequenced was sorted CD4+, CD8+, or CD8+CD57+ T cells (not recorded which) from PBMCs. These receptors were taken from a human donor with aplastic anemia. CDR3s leave out the opening cysteine and the closing phenylalanine or tryptophan. The D gene is left open where the match is weak.

d_gene: NA; v_gene: TRBV7-8; len: 13; j_gene: TRBJ2-7; CDR3aa: ASSRPPEGGYEQY
d_gene: TRBD2; v_gene: TRBV4-1; len: 15; j_gene: TRBJ2-4; CDR3aa: ASSQEDPISGRDIQY
d_gene: NA; v_gene: TRBV20-1; len: 11; j_gene: TRBJ1-4; CDR3aa: SARGRGIEKLF
d_gene: NA; v_gene: TRBV6-5; len: 12; j_gene: TRBJ1-1; CDR3aa: ASTPRGGDTEAF
d_gene: TRBD1; v_gene: TRBV24-1; len: 13; j_gene: TRBJ2-3; CDR3aa: ATSGGTEESDTQY
d_gene: NA; v_gene: TRBV25-1; len: 13; j_gene: TRBJ1-2; CDR3aa: ASSGNREGNYGYT
d_gene: NA; v_gene: TRBV7-9; len: 13; j_gene: TRBJ2-5; CDR3aa: ASSCRDILQETQY
d_gene: NA; v_gene: TRBV7-8; len: 11; j_gene: TRBJ1-1; CDR3aa: ASSKWRNTEAF
d_gene: NA; v_gene: TRBV15; len: 17; j_gene: TRBJ1-3; CDR3aa: ATSRALSAGPNSGNTIY
d_gene: NA; v_gene: TRBV25-1; len: 13; j_gene: TRBJ1-1; CDR3aa: ASSESSGLNTEAF
d_gene: NA; v_gene: TRBV6-1; len: 14; j_gene: TRBJ1-2; CDR3aa: ASTDRTESDRDGYT
d_gene: TRBD1; v_gene: TRBV18; len: 10; j_gene: TRBJ1-1; CDR3aa: ASSRDSNEAF
d_gene: TRBD2; v_gene: TRBV4-2; len: 14; j_gene: TRBJ2-1; CDR3aa: ASSQDGTSAYNEQF
d_gene: NA; v_gene: TRBV6-1; len: 13; j_gene: TRBJ2-7; CDR3aa: ASLPLAPRASEQY
d_gene: NA; v_gene: TRBV19; len: 11; j_gene: TRBJ1-1; CDR3aa: ASSMSFSTEAF
d_gene: TRBD1; v_gene: TRBV11-2; len: 13; j_gene: TRBJ2-1; CDR3aa: ASSLRPGGYNEQF
d_gene: NA; v_gene: TRBV2; len: 11; j_gene: TRBJ2-7; CDR3aa: ASGSQPGVEQY
d_gene: NA; v_gene: TRBV29-1; len: 12; j_gene: TRBJ1-5; CDR3aa: SVATGFSNQPQH
d_gene: NA; v_gene: TRBV19; len: 13; j_gene: TRBJ2-2; CDR3aa: ASSIAEARTGELF
d_gene: TRBD2; v_gene: TRBV4-3; len: 12; j_gene: TRBJ2-7; CDR3aa: ASSLWTSSYEQY
d_gene: TRBD2; v_gene: TRBV2; len: 10; j_gene: TRBJ2-7; CDR3aa: ASSATGEGQY
d_gene: NA; v_gene: TRBV15; len: 13; j_gene: TRBJ2-3; CDR3aa: ATSRELAFTDTQY
d_gene: TRBD1; v_gene: TRBV9; len: 13; j_gene: TRBJ2-1; CDR3aa: ASSSPDRGLDEQF
d_gene: NA; v_gene: TRBV11-1; len: 14; j_gene: TRBJ1-1; CDR3aa: ASSLAEGGWGLEAF
d_gene: TRBD2; v_gene: TRBV30; len: 13; j_gene: TRBJ2-1; CDR3aa: AWSGGRDNNDEQL
d_gene: NA; v_gene: TRBV7-7; len: 13; j_gene: TRBJ2-7; CDR3aa: ASSLEEGPSYEQY
d_gene: NA; v_gene: TRBV19; len: 14; j_gene: TRBJ2-2; CDR3aa: ASSPLEGTNTGELF